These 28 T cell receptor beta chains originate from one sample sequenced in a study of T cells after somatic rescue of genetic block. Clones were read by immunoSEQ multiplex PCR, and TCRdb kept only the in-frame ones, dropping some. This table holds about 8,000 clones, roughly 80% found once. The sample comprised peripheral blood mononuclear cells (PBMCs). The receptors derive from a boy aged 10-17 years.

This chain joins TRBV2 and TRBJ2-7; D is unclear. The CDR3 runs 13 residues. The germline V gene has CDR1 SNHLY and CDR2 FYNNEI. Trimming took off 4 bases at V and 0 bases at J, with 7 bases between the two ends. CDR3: CASSGLDSYEQYF. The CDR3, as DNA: TGTGCCAGCAGTGGCTTAGACTCCTACGAGCAGTACTTC.

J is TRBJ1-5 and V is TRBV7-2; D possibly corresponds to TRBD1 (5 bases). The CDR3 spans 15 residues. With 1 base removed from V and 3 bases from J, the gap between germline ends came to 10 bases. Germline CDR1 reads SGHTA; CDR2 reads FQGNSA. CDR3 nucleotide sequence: TGTGCCAGCAGCTTAGTAGGGGAAGTCAATCAGCCCCAGCATTTT. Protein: CASSLVGEVNQPQHF.

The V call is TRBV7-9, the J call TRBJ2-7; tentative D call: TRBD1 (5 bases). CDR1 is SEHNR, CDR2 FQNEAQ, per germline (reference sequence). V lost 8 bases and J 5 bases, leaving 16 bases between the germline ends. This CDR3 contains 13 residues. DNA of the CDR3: TGTGCCAGCGGGAAGACAGTTCCCCACGAGCAGTACTTC. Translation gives CASGKTVPHEQYF.

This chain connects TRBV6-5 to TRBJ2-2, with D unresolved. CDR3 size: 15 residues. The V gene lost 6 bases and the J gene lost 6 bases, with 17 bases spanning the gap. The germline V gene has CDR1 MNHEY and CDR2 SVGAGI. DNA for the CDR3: TGTGCCAGCAGACCGAACCGTCTCCGCGCCGGGGAGCTGTTTTTT. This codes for CASRPNRLRAGELFF.

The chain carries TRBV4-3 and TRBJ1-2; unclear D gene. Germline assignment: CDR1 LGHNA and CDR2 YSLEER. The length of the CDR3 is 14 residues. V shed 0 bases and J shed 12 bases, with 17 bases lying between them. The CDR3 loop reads CASSQDRGGSSDTF. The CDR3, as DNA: TGCGCCAGCAGCCAAGATCGGGGAGGCTCCAGCGACACCTTC.

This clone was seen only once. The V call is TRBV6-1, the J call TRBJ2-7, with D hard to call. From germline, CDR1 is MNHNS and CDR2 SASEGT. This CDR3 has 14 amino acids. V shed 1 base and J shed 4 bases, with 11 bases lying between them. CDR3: CASSEDSLIYEQYF. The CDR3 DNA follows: TGTGCCAGCAGTGAAGACAGCCTCATTTACGAGCAGTACTTC.

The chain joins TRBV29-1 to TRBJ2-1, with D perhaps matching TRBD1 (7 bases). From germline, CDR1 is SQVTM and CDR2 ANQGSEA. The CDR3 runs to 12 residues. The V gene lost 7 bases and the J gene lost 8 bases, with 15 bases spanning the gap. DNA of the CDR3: TGCAGCGGGAAAGACAGGGACTATGAGCAGTTCTTC. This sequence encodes CSGKDRDYEQFF.

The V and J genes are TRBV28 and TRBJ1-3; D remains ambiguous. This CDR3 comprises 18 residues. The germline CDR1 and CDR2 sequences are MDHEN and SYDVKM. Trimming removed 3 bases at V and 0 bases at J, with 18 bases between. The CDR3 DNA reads TGTGCCAGCAGTTTGTCACAGCTCCTCTTGAGCTCTGGAAACACCATATATTTT. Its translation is CASSLSQLLLSSGNTIYF.

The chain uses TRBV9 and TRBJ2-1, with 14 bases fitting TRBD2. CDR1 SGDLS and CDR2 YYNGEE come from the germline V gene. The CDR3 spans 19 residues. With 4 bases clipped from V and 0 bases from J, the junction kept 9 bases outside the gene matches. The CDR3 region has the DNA TGTGCCAGCAGCCCGGGCGGGACTAGCGGGGGCTTCTCCTACAATGAGCAGTTCTTC. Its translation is CASSPGGTSGGFSYNEQFF.

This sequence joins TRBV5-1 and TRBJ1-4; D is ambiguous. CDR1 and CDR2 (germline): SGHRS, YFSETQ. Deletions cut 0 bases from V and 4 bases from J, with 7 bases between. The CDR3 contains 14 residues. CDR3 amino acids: CASSLDSHNEKLFF. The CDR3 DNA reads TGCGCCAGCAGCTTGGACAGTCATAATGAAAAACTGTTTTTT.

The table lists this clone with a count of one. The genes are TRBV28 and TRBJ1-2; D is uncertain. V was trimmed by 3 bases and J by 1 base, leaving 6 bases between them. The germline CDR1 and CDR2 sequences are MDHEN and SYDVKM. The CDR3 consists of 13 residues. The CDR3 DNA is TGTGCCAGCAGTTTCAGGAGTAACTATGGCTACACCTTC. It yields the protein CASSFRSNYGYTF.

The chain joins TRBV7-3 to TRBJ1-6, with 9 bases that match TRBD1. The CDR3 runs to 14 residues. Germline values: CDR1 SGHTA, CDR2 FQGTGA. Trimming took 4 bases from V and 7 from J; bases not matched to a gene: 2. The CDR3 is CASSSGQGNSPLHF. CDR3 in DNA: TGTGCCAGCAGCTCGGGACAGGGAAATTCACCCCTCCACTTT.

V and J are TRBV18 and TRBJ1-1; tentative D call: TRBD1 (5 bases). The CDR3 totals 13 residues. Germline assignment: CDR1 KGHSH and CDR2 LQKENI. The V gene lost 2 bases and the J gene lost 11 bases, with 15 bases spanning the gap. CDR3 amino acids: CASSPGTGLWAFF. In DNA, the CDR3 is TGTGCCAGCTCACCAGGGACTGGGCTGTGGGCTTTCTTT.

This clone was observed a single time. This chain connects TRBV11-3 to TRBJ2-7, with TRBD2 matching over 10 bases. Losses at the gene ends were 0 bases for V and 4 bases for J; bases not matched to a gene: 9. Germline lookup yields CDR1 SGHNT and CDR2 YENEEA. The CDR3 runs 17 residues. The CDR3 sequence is CASSLDWLAGERYEQYF. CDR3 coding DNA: TGTGCCAGCAGCTTAGATTGGCTAGCGGGGGAGAGGTACGAGCAGTACTTC.

For the CDR3, the DNA is TGTGCCAGCTCACCCGTTATTCCTCCCCCGGGTGCAACTAATGAAAAACTGTTTTTT. Its protein product is CASSPVIPPPGATNEKLFF. V is TRBV18 and J is TRBJ1-4; no definite D call. CDR1 is KGHSH and CDR2 is LQKENI in the germline V gene. Trimming took off 3 bases at V and 0 bases at J, with 20 bases between the two ends. CDR3 length equals 19 residues. Supplemented by reference TRBV18 and TRBJ1-4, the full variable domain reads NAGVMQNPRHLVRRRGQEARLRCSPMKGHSHVYWYRQLPEEGLKFMVYLQKENIIDESGMPKERFSAEFPKEGPSILRIQQVVRGDSAAYFCASSPVIPPPGATNEKLFFGSGTQLSVL.

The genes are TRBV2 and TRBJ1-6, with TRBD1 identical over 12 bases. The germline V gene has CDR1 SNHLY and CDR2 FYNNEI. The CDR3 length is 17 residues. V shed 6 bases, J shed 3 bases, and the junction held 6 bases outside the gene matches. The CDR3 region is CASRGTGGLGYNSPLHF. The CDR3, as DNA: TGTGCCAGCAGAGGGACAGGGGGCCTGGGCTATAATTCACCCCTCCACTTT.

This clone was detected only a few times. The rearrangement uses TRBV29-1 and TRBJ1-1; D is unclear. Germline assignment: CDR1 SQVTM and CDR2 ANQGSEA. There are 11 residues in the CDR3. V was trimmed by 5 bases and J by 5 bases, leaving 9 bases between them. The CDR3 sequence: CSVLSATEAFF. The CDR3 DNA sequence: TGCAGCGTTCTTTCGGCAACTGAAGCTTTCTTT.

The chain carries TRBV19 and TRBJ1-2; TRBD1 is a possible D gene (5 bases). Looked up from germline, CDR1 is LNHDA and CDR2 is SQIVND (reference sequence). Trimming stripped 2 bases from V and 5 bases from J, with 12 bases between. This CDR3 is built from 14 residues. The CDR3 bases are TGTGCCAGTAGTATAATCGGGGCCGGGTATGGCTACACCTTC. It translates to CASSIIGAGYGYTF.

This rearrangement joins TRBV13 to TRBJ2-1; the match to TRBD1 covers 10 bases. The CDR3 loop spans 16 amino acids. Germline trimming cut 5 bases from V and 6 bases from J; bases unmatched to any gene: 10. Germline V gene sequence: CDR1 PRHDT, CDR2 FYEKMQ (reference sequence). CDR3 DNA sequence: TGTGCCAGCAGCGAGACAGGGGGCCTATTGTTCAATGAGCAGTTCTTC. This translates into CASSETGGLLFNEQFF.

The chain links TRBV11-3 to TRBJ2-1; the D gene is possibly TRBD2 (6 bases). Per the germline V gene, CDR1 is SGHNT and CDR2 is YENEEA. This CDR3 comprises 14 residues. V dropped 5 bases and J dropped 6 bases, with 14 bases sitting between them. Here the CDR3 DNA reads TGTGCCAGCAGCCTCTGGGACTGGGGCAATGAGCAGTTCTTC. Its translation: CASSLWDWGNEQFF.

The CDR3 DNA is TGCGCCAGCAGCCCTACCCTCAGCGAGCCGCGGGGTGATGAGCAGTTCTTC. This codes for CASSPTLSEPRGDEQFF. This chain joins TRBV4-3 and TRBJ2-1; a possible D gene is TRBD2 (6 bases). The CDR3 totals 17 residues. With 4 bases removed from V and 8 bases from J, the gap between germline ends came to 24 bases. Germline V gene lookup returns CDR1 LGHNA and CDR2 YSLEER.

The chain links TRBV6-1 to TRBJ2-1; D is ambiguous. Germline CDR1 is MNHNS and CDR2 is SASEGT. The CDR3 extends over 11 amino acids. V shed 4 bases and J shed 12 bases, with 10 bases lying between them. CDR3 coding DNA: TGTGCCAGCAGTGGGGTCCGGTGGCAGTTCTTC. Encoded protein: CASSGVRWQFF.

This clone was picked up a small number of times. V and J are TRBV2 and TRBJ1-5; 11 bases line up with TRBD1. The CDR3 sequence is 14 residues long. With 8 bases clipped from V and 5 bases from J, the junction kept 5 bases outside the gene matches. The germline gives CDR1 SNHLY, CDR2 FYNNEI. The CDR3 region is CASDRDRGYQPQHF. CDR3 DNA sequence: TGTGCCAGCGACCGGGACAGGGGGTATCAGCCCCAGCATTTT.

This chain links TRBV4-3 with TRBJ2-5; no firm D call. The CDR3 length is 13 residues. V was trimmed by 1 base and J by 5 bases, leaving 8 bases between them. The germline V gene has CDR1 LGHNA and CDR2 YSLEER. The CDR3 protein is CASSQGVEETQYF. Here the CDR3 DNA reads TGCGCCAGCAGCCAAGGGGTGGAGGAGACCCAGTACTTC.

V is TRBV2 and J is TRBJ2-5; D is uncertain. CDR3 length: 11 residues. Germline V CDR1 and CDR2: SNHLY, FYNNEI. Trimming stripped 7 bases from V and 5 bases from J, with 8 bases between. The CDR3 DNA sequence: TGTGCCAGCACATCGCAGGAGACCCAGTACTTC. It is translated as CASTSQETQYF.

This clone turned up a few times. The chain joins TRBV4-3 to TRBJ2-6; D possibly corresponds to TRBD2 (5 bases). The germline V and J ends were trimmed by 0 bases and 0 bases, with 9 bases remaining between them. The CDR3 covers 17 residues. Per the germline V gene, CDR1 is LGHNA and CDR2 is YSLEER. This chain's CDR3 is CASSQEVAGSGANVLTF. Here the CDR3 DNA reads TGCGCCAGCAGCCAAGAGGTTGCGGGCTCTGGGGCCAACGTCCTGACTTTC.

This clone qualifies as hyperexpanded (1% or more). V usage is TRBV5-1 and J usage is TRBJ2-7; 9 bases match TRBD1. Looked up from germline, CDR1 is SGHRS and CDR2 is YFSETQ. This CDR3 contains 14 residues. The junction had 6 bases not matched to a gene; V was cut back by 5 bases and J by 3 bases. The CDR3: CASSNVGQGYEQYF. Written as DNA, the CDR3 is TGCGCCAGCAGTAACGTGGGACAGGGCTACGAGCAGTACTTC.

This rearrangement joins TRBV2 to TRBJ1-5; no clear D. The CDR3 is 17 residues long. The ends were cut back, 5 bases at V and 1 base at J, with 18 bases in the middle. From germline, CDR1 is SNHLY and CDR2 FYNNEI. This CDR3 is CASSPRTPRESNQPQHF. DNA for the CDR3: TGTGCCAGCAGTCCTCGGACCCCCCGGGAGAGCAATCAGCCCCAGCATTTT.